The T cell receptor beta chain under discussion was sequenced for a study of cytomegalovirus exposure and HLA in healthy donors. Healthy individuals who donated bone marrow served as the donors. In nominal health when sampled, donors likely had unrecorded immune exposures nonetheless. Study results and caveats: Immune exposure information available was restricted to CMV serostatus. An ancestry cluster, one associated with Asian ancestry, reportedly showed fewer N-insertions than the approximately 700-donor mean in a later analysis.

Trimming removed 4 bases from V and 5 bases from J, with 14 bases in between. The CDR3 runs 14 residues. CDR1 SGHAT and CDR2 FQNNGV come from the germline V gene. Amplification used 60 Vbeta primers and 13 Jbeta primers. Some clones are missing from TCRdb's copy, which holds only in-frame ones; the method was immunoSEQ multiplex PCR. The sample includes around 210,000 clones, 82% of them seen just once. In the case of this clone: The antigen is not known.

The receptor's source is a woman between 40 and 55 years old in good health and CMV-seronegative. The rearrangement uses TRBV11-2 and TRBJ1-1, with a possible D match to TRBD1 (5 bases). The sample comprised PBMCs. CDR3 amino acids: CASSSRGGGTEAFF. The CDR3 DNA sequence: TGTGCCAGCAGCTCCCGGGGGGGAGGAACTGAAGCTTTCTTT. Based on the CDR3 plus reference TRBV11-2 and TRBJ1-1, the full variable domain is EAGVAQSPRYKIIEKRQSVAFWCNPISGHATLYWYQQILGQGPKLLIQFQNNGVVDDSQLPKDRFSAERLKGVDSTLKIQPAKLEDSAVYLCASSSRGGGTEAFFGQGTRLTVV.